The 8 T cell receptor beta chains below all came from one sample that was sequenced in a study of blood T cell repertoires in COVID-19. The assay was immunoSEQ multiplex PCR, and TCRdb's table has in-frame clones only and misses some. The table lists more than 250,000 clones, over 75% of them singletons. The sequenced sample was PBMCs or T cells enriched from blood (not recorded which). These receptors were taken from a woman in her 30s who had recovered from COVID-19.

The rearrangement joins TRBV5-4 to TRBJ2-3, with 9 bases identical to TRBD1. The CDR3 totals 15 residues. Trimming removed 6 bases from V and 2 bases from J; junction bases left unmatched: 7. Germline lookup yields CDR1 SGHNT and CDR2 YYREEE (reference sequence). CDR3 DNA sequence: TGTGCCAGCACCTCGGACAGGGGTTCCACAGATACGCAGTATTTT. It codes for CASTSDRGSTDTQYF.

This sequence joins TRBV6-5 and TRBJ2-3; a possible D gene is TRBD1 (7 bases). CDR1 is MNHEY and CDR2 is SVGAGI in the germline V gene. This CDR3 has 15 amino acids. V dropped 7 bases and J dropped 2 bases, with 16 bases sitting between them. The chain's CDR3 is CASTRQGGYTDTQYF. The CDR3 nucleotides read TGTGCCAGCACCAGACAGGGAGGCTACACAGATACGCAGTATTTT.

A single count supports this clone. This rearrangement joins TRBV5-1 to TRBJ1-2; TRBD1 is a possible D gene (5 bases). CDR1 SGHRS and CDR2 YFSETQ come from the germline V gene. Trimming took 0 bases from V and 6 from J, leaving 9 bases between them. The CDR3 consists of 13 residues. For the CDR3, the DNA is TGCGCCAGCAGCTTGGGCCCGGGGGATGGCTACACCTTC. Translation: CASSLGPGDGYTF.

The rearrangement links TRBV4-2 to TRBJ2-2; 7 bases fit TRBD1. This CDR3 has 17 amino acids. CDR1 and CDR2 from the germline V gene are LGHNA and YNFKEQ. The V segment lost 4 bases and the J segment 6 bases; nucleotides outside the gene matches: 14. The DNA for the CDR3 is TGTGCCAGCAGCCTCCGGGACAGAGGTGGAGGCGCCGGGGAGCTGTTTTTT. Its translation: CASSLRDRGGGAGELFF.

This clone came up once. The genes are TRBV4-2 and TRBJ2-2, with 7 bases aligning to TRBD2. This CDR3 is built from 16 residues. V trimming: 0 bases; J trimming: 5 bases; junction bases outside the gene matches: 6. Germline values: CDR1 LGHNA, CDR2 YNFKEQ. The chain's CDR3 is CASSQDLAVKTGELFF. In DNA form, the CDR3 reads TGTGCCAGCAGCCAAGATCTAGCGGTGAAGACCGGGGAGCTGTTTTTT.

The chain joins TRBV5-1 to TRBJ2-5; 13 bases match TRBD2. The CDR3 sequence is 18 residues long. The germline V gene encodes CDR1 SGHRS and CDR2 YFSETQ. Trimming cost V 4 bases and J 0 bases; bases outside gene matches: 9. CDR3 sequence: CASSPRTSGGMYQETQYF. In DNA form, the CDR3 reads TGCGCCAGCAGCCCGAGGACTAGCGGGGGAATGTACCAAGAGACCCAGTACTTC.

The chain employs TRBV2 and TRBJ1-4; 12 bases line up with TRBD1. Germline values: CDR1 SNHLY, CDR2 FYNNEI. The V segment lost 6 bases and the J segment 5 bases; nucleotides outside the gene matches: 4. The CDR3 length is 15 residues. The CDR3 nucleotides read TGTGCCAGCAGCCGAGGGACAGGGGGCAATGAAAAACTGTTTTTT. It translates to CASSRGTGGNEKLFF.

The chain combines TRBV27 with TRBJ1-6; 7 positions match TRBD1. The CDR3 spans 18 residues. V gave up 4 bases and J gave up 7 bases; unmatched junction bases: 16. Germline-derived CDR1 and CDR2 are MNHEY and SMNVEV (reference sequence). This CDR3 is CASSSTFFLTGQNSPLHF. In nucleotides, the CDR3 is TGTGCCAGCAGTTCGACCTTCTTCCTGACAGGGCAAAATTCACCCCTCCACTTT.